The clone carrying this TCR beta chain showed up just a few times. Its antigen is as yet unknown. The data derive from a study of vaccination and CD4 T cells after COVID-19. Across the whole study: The peptides that stimulated the cells were overlapping spike peptides from SARS-CoV-2, HCoV-NL63, HCoV-OC43 and HCoV-229E.

The Oncomine TCR Beta short-read assay was applied to DNA of cultured CD4+ T cells. Each CDR3 protein gets one entry after TCRdb re-called the PCR reads with MiXCR. The data show more than 9,500 distinct CDR3 sequences, about 30% seen once. Treatment of the sample: roughly 10-day PBMC culture with coronavirus spike peptide pools or control peptides (ViraFEST assay). Study conclusions and caveats: Reactive clone data from convalescent patients indicated a median of roughly 90% appearing only post-vaccination.

The CDR3 spans 14 residues. The V end was cut by 4 bases, the J end by 7 bases, with 14 bases between. The chain uses TRBV12-3 or TRBV12-4 and TRBJ1-5, with D possibly being TRBD1 (6 bases). The receptor was derived from a human donor with COVID-19. The source material was cultured CD4+ T cells from blood. The CDR3 coding sequence is TGTGCCAGCAGTTCGTCTGGCCAGGGGCAGCCCCAGCATTTT. The encoded protein is CASSSSGQGQPQHF.